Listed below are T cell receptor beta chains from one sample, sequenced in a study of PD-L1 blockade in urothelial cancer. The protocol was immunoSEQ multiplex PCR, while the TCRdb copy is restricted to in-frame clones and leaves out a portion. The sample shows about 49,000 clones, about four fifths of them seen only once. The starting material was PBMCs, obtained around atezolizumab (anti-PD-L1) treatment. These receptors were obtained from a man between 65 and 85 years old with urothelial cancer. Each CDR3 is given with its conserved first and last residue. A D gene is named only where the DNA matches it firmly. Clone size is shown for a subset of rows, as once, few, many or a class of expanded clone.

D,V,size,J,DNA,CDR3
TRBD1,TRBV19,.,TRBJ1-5,TGTGCCAGCAGAGACAGGGGTAATCAGCCCCAGCATTTT,CASRDRGNQPQHF
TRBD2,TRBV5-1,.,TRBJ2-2,TGCGCCAGCAACACTCGGGGCGGGAGCTTCGGCGGGGAGCTGTTTTTT,CASNTRGGSFGGELFF
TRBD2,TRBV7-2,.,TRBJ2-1,TGTGCCAGCAGAAGCGGGACCTACAATGAGCAGTTCTTC,CASRSGTYNEQFF
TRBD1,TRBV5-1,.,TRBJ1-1,TGCGCCAGCAGCTCGACCGGGACAGCCTCGGGAGAAGCTTTCTTT,CASSSTGTASGEAFF
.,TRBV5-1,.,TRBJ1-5,TGCGCCAGCAGCTTGGCCGGCAGGGATAGCAATCAGCCCCAGCATTTT,CASSLAGRDSNQPQHF
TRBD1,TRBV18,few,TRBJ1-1,TGTGCCAGCTCACTATTATGGACAGGAGGGAACACTGAAGCTTTCTTT,CASSLLWTGGNTEAFF
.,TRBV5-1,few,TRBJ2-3,TGCGCCAGCAAACTAGCTGGAGATACGCAGTATTTT,CASKLAGDTQYF
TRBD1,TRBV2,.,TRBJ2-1,TGTGCCAGTACAGGGGACAATTCCTACAATGAGCAGTTCTTC,CASTGDNSYNEQFF
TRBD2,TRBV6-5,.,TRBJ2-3,TGTGCCAGCAGTTCCATAGCGGGAGGCCCAGATACGCAGTATTTT,CASSSIAGGPDTQYF
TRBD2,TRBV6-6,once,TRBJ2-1,TGTGCCAGCAGCGGTCATAGCGGGAGGGCCGACAATGAGCAGTTCTTC,CASSGHSGRADNEQFF
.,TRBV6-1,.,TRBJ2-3,TGTGCCAGCAGTGAAGCCGGGGAAGGGAATACGCAGTATTTT,CASSEAGEGNTQYF
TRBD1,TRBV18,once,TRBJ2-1,TGTGCCAGCTCACCACGGGACAGAGATGACAATGAGCAGTTCTTC,CASSPRDRDDNEQFF
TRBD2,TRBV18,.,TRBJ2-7,TGTGCCAGCTCCGTGTGGCGGGAGGGCCCTCCCGAGCAGTACTTC,CASSVWREGPPEQYF
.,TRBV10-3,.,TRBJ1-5,TGTGCCATCGCGACAGCAATCGATCAGCCCCAGCATTTT,CAIATAIDQPQHF
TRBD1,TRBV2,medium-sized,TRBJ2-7,TGTGCCAGCAGCGAGACAGGGTGGTTCTACGAGCAGTACTTC,CASSETGWFYEQYF
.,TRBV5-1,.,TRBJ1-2,TGCGCCAGCAGCTTAACAGGGAATACTGGCTACACCTTC,CASSLTGNTGYTF
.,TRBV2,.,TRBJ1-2,TGTGCCAGCAATCAGGTCCTCTATGGCTACACCTTC,CASNQVLYGYTF
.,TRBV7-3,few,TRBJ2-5,TGTGCCAGCAGCGAGGGAGAACAGCGGGAGACCCAGTACTTC,CASSEGEQRETQYF
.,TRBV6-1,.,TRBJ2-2,TGTGCCAGCAGTGTGCTGGGGCCCGGAACCGGGGAGCTGTTTTTT,CASSVLGPGTGELFF
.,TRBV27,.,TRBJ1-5,TGTGCCAGCAGTCCCAGGGTGGGTGTTCAGAATCAGCCCCAGCATTTT,CASSPRVGVQNQPQHF
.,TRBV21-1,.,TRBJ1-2,TGTGCCAGCATTATTTCGACAGGGGGCGCGGGCTACACCTTC,CASIISTGGAGYTF
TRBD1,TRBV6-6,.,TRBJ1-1,TGTGCCAGCAGCCCCGACAGGGCACCTATGAACACTGAAGCTTTCTTT,CASSPDRAPMNTEAFF
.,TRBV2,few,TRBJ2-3,TGTGCCAGCAGCGACTCCTTATGGGCAGATACGCAGTATTTT,CASSDSLWADTQYF
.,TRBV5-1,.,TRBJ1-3,TGCGCCAGCAGCTCAGCAGGGGTCTCTGGAAACACCATATATTTT,CASSSAGVSGNTIYF
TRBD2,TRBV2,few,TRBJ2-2,TGTGCCAGCAGTGAAAAAGGGCTAGCGGTCACCGGGGAGCTGTTTTTT,CASSEKGLAVTGELFF
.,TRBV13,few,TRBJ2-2,TGTGCCAGCAGCTCCCGGGTAGCGAAGGTGTTCGGGGAGCTGTTTTTT,CASSSRVAKVFGELFF
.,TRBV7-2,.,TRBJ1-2,TGTGCCAGCAGTCAACAGGGAGTGAACTATGGCTACACCTTC,CASSQQGVNYGYTF
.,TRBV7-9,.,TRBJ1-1,TGTGCCAGCAGCAACCAAAGGGGGTGGGACACTGAAGCTTTCTTT,CASSNQRGWDTEAFF